This TCR beta chain appears in the sequencing data of a study of regulatory T cells in long-lasting Graves disease. Study results and limitations: Relative to new patients (under 1,000), persistent patients exhibited greater sharing of public clonotypes (around 3,000). The study found lower TCR diversity in persistent Graves' patients than in newly diagnosed ones.

CDR1 and CDR2 (germline): LNHNV, YYDKDF (reference sequence). This CDR3 spans 13 amino acids. Trimming removed 3 bases from V and 1 base from J, with 6 bases in between. Assembly of TCR beta libraries relied on iRepertoire HTBI primers together with Arm-PCR of CDR3 regions. From the multiplex PCR reads, TCRdb called clonotypes with MiXCR, one entry per CDR3 protein. Of 350,000 to 450,000 distinct CDR3 sequences listed, 15% are singletons. With respect to this clonotype: Its antigen is undetermined.

This sample's time point: newly diagnosed GD, antithyroid drugs for less than 3 months. RNA from PBMCs was the source of the TCR library. In addition, the sample was reused for a study of T cells in Graves' hyperthyroidism and ophthalmopathy.

The chain carries TRBV15 and TRBJ1-2, with D possibly being TRBD1 (6 bases). The source was peripheral blood mononuclear cells (PBMCs), collected at new diagnosis, from a patient treated with antithyroid drugs. The origin of this receptor is a woman in her thirties or forties with Graves disease. DNA of the CDR3: TGTGCCACCAGCAGCAGGGGTAACTATGGCTACACCTTC. Amino acid sequence: CATSSRGNYGYTF.